This section outlines one TCR beta chain sequence together with its context. Antigen: not known. This sample is part of a study of T cell responses to AZD1222 COVID-19 vaccine. General study findings and limits: An increase in Spike-specific TCR breadth and depth was observed after two AZD1222 doses. Reportedly, nearly half of unique spike TCRs recognized epitopes outside B.1.351/B.1.1.7 mutations.

Germline V CDR1 and CDR2: MNHEY, SVGAGI. The length of the CDR3 is 15 residues. The V end was cut by 7 bases, the J end by 3 bases, with 18 bases between. The table came from immunoSEQ multiplex PCR; TCRdb's copy has only in-frame clones and leaves some out. Of approximately 200,000 clones listed, roughly 94% are singletons. This rearrangement joins TRBV6-5 to TRBJ1-1, with D maybe TRBD1 (5 bases). The sequence was obtained from an adult who received the MenACWY meningococcal vaccine as a control. The specimen comprised peripheral blood, sampled 28 days after the second dose of the MenACWY control vaccine. The CDR3 reads CASNPGSAGDTEAFF. CDR3 sequence (DNA): TGTGCCAGCAACCCAGGGTCGGCGGGGGACACTGAAGCTTTCTTT.